The clone carrying this T cell receptor beta chain was counted between two and nine times. Sequenced by immunoSEQ multiplex PCR; TCRdb stores in-frame clones only, minus some. Altogether approximately 470,000 clones are present, roughly 87% being singletons, with the ten largest covering approximately 0.7%. This sample was taken from a study of blood T cell repertoires in COVID-19. Study-wide background: T cells, B-cell-depleted T cells, or PBMCs provided the cDNA or gDNA that served as material.

CDR1 SGHAT and CDR2 FQNNGV come from the germline V gene. The CDR3 length is 16 residues. V dropped 3 bases and J dropped 6 bases, with 15 bases sitting between them. This rearrangement joins TRBV11-2 to TRBJ1-6; weak D call: TRBD1 (6 bases). The sequenced material came from PBMCs or T cells enriched from blood (not recorded which). This sequence was found in a woman aged 18-35 years who had recovered from COVID-19. CDR3 sequence: CASSFPRAGANSPLHF. The DNA for the CDR3 is TGTGCCAGCAGCTTTCCGAGAGCAGGGGCTAATTCACCCCTCCACTTT.